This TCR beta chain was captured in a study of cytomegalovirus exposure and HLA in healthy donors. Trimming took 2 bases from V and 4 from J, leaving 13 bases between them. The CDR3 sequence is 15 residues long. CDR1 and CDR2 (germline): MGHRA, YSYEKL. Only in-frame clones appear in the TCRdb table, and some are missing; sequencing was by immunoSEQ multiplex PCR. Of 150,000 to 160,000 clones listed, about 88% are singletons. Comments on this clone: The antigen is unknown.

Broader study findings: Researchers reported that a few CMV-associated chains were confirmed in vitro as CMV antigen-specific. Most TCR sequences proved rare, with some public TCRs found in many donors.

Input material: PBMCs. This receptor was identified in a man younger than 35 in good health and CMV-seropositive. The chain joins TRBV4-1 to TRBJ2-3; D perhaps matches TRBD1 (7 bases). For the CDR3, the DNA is TGCGCCAGCAGCCAATCAGGGGGGACCCCAGATACGCAGTATTTT. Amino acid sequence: CASSQSGGTPDTQYF.